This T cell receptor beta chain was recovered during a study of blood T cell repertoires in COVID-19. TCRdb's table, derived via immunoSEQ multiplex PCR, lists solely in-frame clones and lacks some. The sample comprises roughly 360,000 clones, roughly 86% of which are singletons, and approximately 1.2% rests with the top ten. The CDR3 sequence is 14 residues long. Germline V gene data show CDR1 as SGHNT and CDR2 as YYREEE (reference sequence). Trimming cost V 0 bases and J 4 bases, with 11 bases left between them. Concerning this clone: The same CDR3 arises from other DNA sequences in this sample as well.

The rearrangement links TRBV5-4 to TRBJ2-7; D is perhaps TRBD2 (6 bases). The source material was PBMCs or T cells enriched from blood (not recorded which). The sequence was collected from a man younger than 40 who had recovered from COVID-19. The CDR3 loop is CASSLAGGGYEQYF. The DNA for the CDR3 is TGTGCCAGCAGCTTGGCCGGGGGTGGGTACGAGCAGTACTTC.